Listed here are 3 T cell receptor beta chains from one sample, sequenced in a study of blood T cell repertoires in COVID-19. Produced via immunoSEQ multiplex PCR; TCRdb's table is partial and in-frame only. The sample includes about 150,000 clones, more than 85% of them seen just once. The source material was peripheral blood. All receptors derive from a man in his fifties or sixties with active or convalescent COVID-19.

A remark on this clone: The same CDR3 arises from other DNA sequences in this sample as well. V gene TRBV4-3 combines with J gene TRBJ2-5; D call uncertain. The CDR3 loop spans 13 amino acids. Germline V gives CDR1 LGHNA, CDR2 YSLEER. The V end was cut by 3 bases, the J end by 1 base, with 6 bases between. CDR3 loop: CASSQGLQETQYF. The DNA for the CDR3 is TGCGCCAGCAGCCAGGGCCTCCAAGAGACCCAGTACTTC.

The J gene is TRBJ2-1, the V gene TRBV11-1; a weak D match, TRBD2 (5 bases). Trimming cost V 6 bases and J 2 bases, with 11 bases left between them. Germline assignment: CDR1 SGHAT and CDR2 FQDESV (reference sequence). The CDR3 spans 14 residues. CDR3 sequence (DNA): TGTGCCAGCAGTCGAGGGAAGGCCTACAATGAGCAGTTCTTC. This sequence encodes CASSRGKAYNEQFF.

The chain employs TRBV27 and TRBJ1-1, with D possibly TRBD1 on 5 matching bases. Germline V lookup: CDR1 MNHEY, CDR2 SMNVEV (reference sequence). CDR3 length equals 13 residues. V lost 5 bases and J 4 bases, leaving 11 bases between the germline ends. For the CDR3, the DNA is TGTGCCAGCAGTGGACGGGGGGGCACTGAAGCTTTCTTT. It yields the protein CASSGRGGTEAFF.